This T cell receptor beta chain was sequenced in a study of blood T cells in healthy people across ages. Study details: The capture of about one barcoded beta molecule per two T cells was achieved by template switching.

Study results and caveats: With naive T cell percentage, TCR beta diversity showed a strong correlation.

V lost 4 bases and J lost 4; bases outside the gene matches: 7. Germline V lookup: CDR1 SQVTM, CDR2 ANQGSEA. This CDR3 is built from 13 residues. As for this clonotype: What it recognizes is unknown.

Per individual sample, total RNA of at least 6 micrograms was extracted. Together with a sample-barcoded 5' primer, a J-beta primer mix was included in a second PCR lasting roughly 7 to 11 cycles. TCRdb re-analysed the 5' RACE reads in MiXCR, keeping a single row per CDR3 protein. The sample lists some 900,000 distinct CDR3 sequences, roughly 50% occurring once. The specimen sequenced was blood. The chain combines TRBV29-1 with TRBJ2-7, with TRBD1 identical over 7 bases. The TCR was taken from a man aged 30-40 years in good health. The CDR3, as DNA: TGCAGCGTTGCTGACAGGGCTAAGTACGAGCAGTACTTC. The encoded protein is CSVADRAKYEQYF.